The 9 T cell receptor beta chains below come from one sample, sequenced in a study of T cell responses to AZD1222 COVID-19 vaccine. Method: immunoSEQ multiplex PCR; TCRdb's copy keeps in-frame clones and lacks some. The sample records 70,000 to 95,000 clones, 80% to 95% being singletons. The material sequenced was peripheral blood, taken 28 days after the second AZD1222 dose. The origin of the receptors is an adult who received the AZD1222 COVID-19 vaccine.

The chain links TRBV2 to TRBJ1-4, with D possibly TRBD1 on 6 matching bases. V lost 0 bases, J lost 8 bases, and 16 bases lay in between. Germline CDR1 reads SNHLY; CDR2 reads FYNNEI. CDR3 length equals 16 residues. The CDR3 protein is CASSEAGGGREEKLFF. The CDR3 DNA is TGTGCCAGCAGTGAAGCGGGAGGGGGGCGAGAAGAAAAACTGTTTTTT.

The genes are TRBV29-1 and TRBJ2-7; D unresolved. V was cut by 4 bases and J by 2 bases, with 6 bases left in between. Germline V gene lookup returns CDR1 SQVTM and CDR2 ANQGSEA. The CDR3 totals 11 residues. CDR3 sequence: CSVAETYEQYF. The CDR3 region has the DNA TGCAGCGTTGCGGAAACCTACGAGCAGTACTTC.

This rearrangement joins TRBV28 to TRBJ1-5; a possible D gene is TRBD1 (6 bases). The CDR3 sequence is 16 residues long. V was cut by 6 bases and J by 6 bases, with 21 bases left in between. Germline V gene sequence: CDR1 MDHEN, CDR2 SYDVKM. As DNA, the CDR3 is TGTGCCAGCAGGCCAGGTCTGGCAGGGGAAGGTCAGCCCCAGCATTTT. It specifies CASRPGLAGEGQPQHF. The variable domain in full, completed from reference TRBV28 and TRBJ1-5, reads DVKVTQSSRYLVKRTGEKVFLECVQDMDHENMFWYRQDPGLGLRLIYFSYDVKMKEKGDIPEGYSVSREKKERFSLILESASTNQTSMYLCASRPGLAGEGQPQHFGDGTRLSIL.

The V and J genes are TRBV3-1 (or the pseudogene TRBV3-2) and TRBJ1-5; D might be TRBD1 (6 bases). Trimming removed 1 base from V and 6 bases from J, with 10 bases in between. Germline CDR1 reads LGHDT; CDR2 reads YNNKEL (reference sequence). CDR3 length equals 14 residues. The CDR3 nucleotides are TGTGCCAGCAGCCAAGGGGGGGGCGGTCAGCCCCAGCATTTT. This translates into CASSQGGGGQPQHF.

The chain is built from TRBV19 and TRBJ2-3; D is unclear. Deletions cut 2 bases from V and 0 bases from J, with 6 bases between. The CDR3 totals 14 residues. Germline loops: CDR1 LNHDA, CDR2 SQIVND (reference sequence). DNA for the CDR3: TGTGCCAGTAGTATACCCGGGAGCACAGATACGCAGTATTTT. Its protein is CASSIPGSTDTQYF.

This chain uses TRBV18 with TRBJ2-1, with TRBD2 as a possible D gene (6 bases). Per the germline V gene, CDR1 is KGHSH and CDR2 is LQKENI. CDR3 length equals 13 residues. Trimming removed 1 base from V and 9 bases from J, with 10 bases in between. CDR3 residues: CASSPQAEGEQFF. DNA of the CDR3: TGTGCCAGCTCACCACAGGCGGAGGGTGAGCAGTTCTTC.

J is TRBJ1-2 and V is TRBV6-5; perhaps TRBD1 as D (6 bases). This CDR3 has 11 residues. Germline V CDR1 and CDR2: MNHEY, SVGAGI. Trimming removed 7 bases from V and 8 bases from J, with 11 bases in between. For the CDR3, the DNA is TGTGCCAGCAAAACAGGGTGGGGCTACACCTTC. This codes for CASKTGWGYTF.

V usage is TRBV11-2 and J usage is TRBJ2-5; no firm D call. The CDR3 spans 15 residues. Per the germline V gene, CDR1 is SGHAT and CDR2 is FQNNGV. The germline V and J ends were trimmed by 3 bases and 4 bases, with 15 bases remaining between them. Here the CDR3 reads CASSFGALERETQYF. CDR3 in DNA: TGTGCCAGCAGCTTCGGCGCCTTAGAGCGAGAGACCCAGTACTTC.

This clone was observed a single time. The V call is TRBV5-6, the J call TRBJ2-1; 11 bases line up with TRBD2. The V gene end was trimmed by 0 bases and the J gene end by 8 bases; junction bases not matched to a gene: 4. Germline V gene data show CDR1 as SGHDT and CDR2 as YYEEEE. The CDR3 spans 15 residues. Here the CDR3 reads CASSLETSGNDEQFF. As DNA, the CDR3 is TGTGCCAGCAGCTTGGAGACTAGCGGGAACGATGAGCAGTTCTTC.